The source of this T cell receptor (beta chain) is a study of blood T cell repertoires in COVID-19. Study-level background: Samples taken during acute and convalescent COVID-19 were collected in the United States, Italy and Spain. T cells, B-cell-depleted T cells, or PBMCs provided the cDNA or gDNA that served as material.

Original handling: Reference gene primer amplification gave estimated nucleated cell counts. The method was immunoSEQ multiplex PCR; TCRdb's version includes in-frame clones alone and lacks a portion of them. V and J calls and clone size are copied from that table; D and trimming were computed from the DNA. The sample records around 450,000 clones, about 85% being singletons. The CDR3 sequence is 16 residues long. V was pared by 4 bases and J by 8 bases, with 21 bases between. Germline lookup yields CDR1 MRHNA and CDR2 SNTAGT. Participants came from around 25 US areas, aged roughly 18 to 95 years. The sequenced sample was PBMCs or T cells enriched from blood (not recorded which). The chain is built from TRBV6-4 and TRBJ2-1; D is possibly TRBD2 (5 bases). This TCR came from a woman aged 18 to 35 with acute COVID-19. DNA for the CDR3: TGTGCCAGCAGTGTTGCAGCGGCAGCTCCTACGGATGAGCAGTTCTTC. It codes for CASSVAAAAPTDEQFF.